This T cell receptor beta chain was recovered during a study of Siglec-9 on CD8 T cells in melanoma. Method: immunoSEQ multiplex PCR; TCRdb's copy keeps in-frame clones and lacks some. Among approximately 39,000 clones listed, around 82% were seen once. This TCR was sampled from a human donor in good health. The sequencing input was Siglec-9- CD8+ T cells sorted from blood.

The CDR3 DNA reads as TGTGCCAGCAGCCCACGTGGCAGCTCCTACAATGAGCAGTTCTTC. Its translation is CASSPRGSSYNEQFF. The J gene is TRBJ2-1, the V gene TRBV7-6; D not resolved. The CDR3 spans 15 residues. Per the germline V gene, CDR1 is SGHVS and CDR2 is FNYEAQ. V gave up 5 bases and J gave up 0 bases, with 11 bases separating them.